These T cell receptor beta chains were read from a single sample in a study of regulatory T cells in long-lasting Graves disease. MiXCR was run by TCRdb on the multiplex PCR reads, yielding one entry per CDR3 protein. Of some 330,000 distinct CDR3 sequences in the sample, approximately 25% were seen once. The sequenced sample was peripheral blood mononuclear cells (PBMCs), obtained when the disease was refractory, from a patient treated with antithyroid drugs. The origin of the receptors is a woman between 35 and 50 years old with Graves disease. Each CDR3 is given with its conserved first and last residue. A D gene is named only where the DNA matches it firmly. Expanded clones get a size class; other rows say once, few or many, or leave the size out.

size: few; D: .; J: TRBJ2-7; V: TRBV9; DNA: TGTGCCAGCAGCGTCGCTAGCGCCTACGAGCAGTGCTTC; CDR3: CASSVASAYEQCF
size: many; D: .; J: TRBJ1-1; V: TRBV20-1; DNA: TGCAGTGCTAGAGATAAAAGGGGTGCTGAAGCTTTCTTT; CDR3: CSARDKRGAEAFF
size: once; D: .; J: TRBJ2-1; V: TRBV11-2; DNA: TGTGCCAACAGCTTTAGGAGGAGCTCCTACAATGAGCAGTTCTTC; CDR3: CANSFRRSSYNEQFF
size: many; D: TRBD1; J: TRBJ2-5; V: TRBV20-1; DNA: TGCAGTGCACGGCCCACGGACAGGGGGTTGGAGACCCAGTACTTC; CDR3: CSARPTDRGLETQYF
size: many; D: .; J: TRBJ1-2; V: TRBV2; DNA: TGTGCCAGCAGTCCGGAGGACATACCGTCCTATGGCTACACCTTC; CDR3: CASSPEDIPSYGYTF
size: .; D: TRBD1; J: TRBJ1-1; V: TRBV25-1; DNA: TGTGCCAGCAGTGGCCGGACAGGGTTCGGTGCTTTCTTT; CDR3: CASSGRTGFGAFF
size: many; D: .; J: TRBJ1-4; V: TRBV12-3/TRBV12-4; DNA: TGTGCCAGCAGTTTTGGCAACCATGAAAAACTGTTTTTT; CDR3: CASSFGNHEKLFF
size: .; D: .; J: TRBJ2-7; V: TRBV5-1; DNA: TGCGCCAGCAGCCCCGGCCCGTCGGGAGTCCCCTACGAGCAGTACTTC; CDR3: CASSPGPSGVPYEQYF
size: many; D: .; J: TRBJ1-1; V: TRBV7-6; DNA: TGTGCCAGCAGCTTATCAGCCTACACAATGAACACTGAAGCTTTCTTT; CDR3: CASSLSAYTMNTEAFF
size: .; D: .; J: TRBJ2-7; V: TRBV20-1; DNA: TGCAGTGCTAGTTACCGCGGAAATATTGTGGGGGGCGAGCAGTACTTC; CDR3: CSASYRGNIVGGEQYF
size: .; D: .; J: TRBJ2-5; V: TRBV5-4; DNA: TGTGCCAGCAGCTTGGGAGGAGACGAGACCCAGTACTTC; CDR3: CASSLGGDETQYF
size: few; D: .; J: TRBJ2-7; V: TRBV13; DNA: TGTGCCAGCACAACGCAAGGCGAGCAGTACTTC; CDR3: CASTTQGEQYF
size: many; D: TRBD2; J: TRBJ2-2; V: TRBV28; DNA: TGTGCCAGCAGTTTGGCGGGAGAGGTCGGGGAGCTGTTTTTT; CDR3: CASSLAGEVGELFF
size: .; D: .; J: TRBJ2-2; V: TRBV4-1; DNA: TGCGCCAGCAGCCTAGGACCACAGACACCAGCCGGGGAGCTGTTTTTT; CDR3: CASSLGPQTPAGELFF